These T cell receptor beta chains were read from a single sample in a study of blood T cell repertoires in COVID-19. TCRdb's copy holds only in-frame clones and misses some; the assay was immunoSEQ multiplex PCR. The sample has approximately 240,000 clones; nearly 85% are singletons. Sequencing was performed on peripheral blood. All receptors come from a human donor in a cohort sampled during active COVID-19. CDR3s include the opening cysteine and the closing phenylalanine or tryptophan. A D gene is named only where the DNA matches it firmly. Not every row has a clone size; where given, it reads once, few, many or a size class.

>TRBJ2-7|TRBV28|TRBD2|.
CASSLWGSGTPYEQYF
TGTGCCAGCAGTTTATGGGGTAGCGGGACTCCCTACGAGCAGTACTTC
>TRBJ2-7|TRBV28|.|once
CASKSQRYEQYF
TGTGCCAGCAAGTCCCAGCGTTACGAGCAGTACTTC
>TRBJ1-1|TRBV5-1|TRBD1|.
CASSLDRGVTEAFF
TGCGCCAGCAGCTTGGACAGGGGCGTAACTGAAGCTTTCTTT
>TRBJ1-1|TRBV5-1|.|.
CASSLRVGFEAFF
TGCGCCAGCAGCCTGAGGGTAGGCTTCGAAGCTTTCTTT
>TRBJ2-3|TRBV29-1|.|.
CSSSGDTQYF
TGCAGCTCAAGCGGCGATACGCAGTATTTT
>TRBJ2-5|TRBV2|.|.
CASSDRQVQETQYF
TGTGCCAGCAGTGACCGGCAGGTCCAAGAGACCCAGTACTTC
>TRBJ1-1|TRBV7-9|TRBD1|few
CASSQGQGGEAFF
TGTGCCAGCAGCCAGGGACAGGGTGGTGAAGCTTTCTTT
>TRBJ2-3|TRBV7-3|TRBD1|.
CASSISGGVGDTQYF
TGTGCCAGCAGCATTTCAGGGGGCGTGGGAGATACGCAGTATTTT
>TRBJ1-3|TRBV11-2|.|.
CASSPYPQGLGNTIYF
TGTGCCAGCAGCCCCTATCCCCAGGGGCTCGGAAACACCATATATTTT
>TRBJ2-7|TRBV5-5|.|.
CASSLAGASGEQYF
TGTGCCAGCAGCTTGGCAGGGGCCTCGGGGGAGCAGTACTTC
>TRBJ1-6|TRBV5-6|TRBD1|.
CASSLRTGVASPLHF
TGTGCCAGCAGCCTACGGACAGGGGTGGCTTCACCCCTCCACTTT
>TRBJ1-1|TRBV4-2|TRBD1|.
CASSHAGGQGDTEAFF
TGTGCCAGCAGCCACGCGGGTGGACAGGGCGACACTGAAGCTTTCTTT
>TRBJ2-5|TRBV11-2|TRBD1|.
CASSLGRGPYQETQYF
TGTGCCAGCAGCTTAGGCAGGGGGCCTTACCAAGAGACCCAGTACTTC
>TRBJ2-2|TRBV18|TRBD2|once
CASSPQTLAGGHTGELFF
TGTGCCAGCTCACCGCAAACCCTAGCGGGGGGCCACACCGGGGAGCTGTTTTTT
>TRBJ2-7|TRBV5-6|.|.
CASSLASTSGEQYF
TGTGCCAGCAGCTTGGCGTCAACCTCGGGGGAGCAGTACTTC
>TRBJ2-3|TRBV5-1|TRBD2|.
CASSLGAGGPSGTDTQYF
TGCGCCAGCAGCTTGGGAGCGGGAGGGCCCTCTGGCACAGATACGCAGTATTTT
>TRBJ2-5|TRBV24-1|.|.
CATSDGGRETQYF
TGTGCCACCAGTGATGGAGGGAGAGAGACCCAGTACTTC
>TRBJ2-7|TRBV9|.|.
CASSQGGGASYEQYF
TGTGCCAGCAGCCAAGGGGGGGGAGCCTCCTACGAGCAGTACTTC
>TRBJ1-5|TRBV6-5|.|.
CASRQGGNQPQHF
TGTGCCAGCAGACAGGGTGGCAATCAGCCCCAGCATTTT
>TRBJ2-7|TRBV28|TRBD1|.
CASSGNRGEQYF
TGTGCCAGCAGTGGGAACAGGGGCGAGCAGTACTTC
>TRBJ2-7|TRBV14|TRBD1|.
CASSRGDRVSYEQYF
TGTGCCAGCAGCCGCGGAGACAGGGTATCCTACGAGCAGTACTTC
>TRBJ2-1|TRBV19|.|few
CASSIGARNEQFF
TGTGCCAGTAGTATAGGAGCGCGCAATGAGCAGTTCTTC
>TRBJ2-1|TRBV13|.|.
CASSPGHHYNEQFF
TGTGCCAGCAGCCCGGGACATCATTACAATGAGCAGTTCTTC
>TRBJ1-1|TRBV4-2|.|few
CASSQGPKEGTEAFF
TGTGCCAGCAGCCAAGGGCCCAAGGAGGGTACTGAAGCTTTCTTT
>TRBJ1-1|TRBV3-1/TRBV3-2|TRBD1|.
CASSQTLGTGNTEAFF
TGTGCCAGCAGCCAAACGTTAGGGACAGGGAACACTGAAGCTTTCTTT
>TRBJ1-3|TRBV7-9|.|.
CASSPVLSGNTIYF
TGTGCCAGCAGCCCAGTCCTTTCTGGAAACACCATATATTTT
>TRBJ2-2|TRBV18|.|.
CASSQEALRGELFF
TGTGCCAGCTCTCAAGAAGCCTTACGCGGGGAGCTGTTTTTT
>TRBJ1-6|TRBV5-4|TRBD1|.
CASSRGQGVMSPLHF
TGTGCCAGCAGCAGGGGACAGGGGGTCATGTCACCCCTCCACTTT
>TRBJ1-5|TRBV6-2/TRBV6-3|TRBD1|.
CASSYFQGVHQPQHF
TGTGCCAGCAGTTACTTTCAGGGGGTACATCAGCCCCAGCATTTT
>TRBJ2-5|TRBV18|TRBD2|.
CASSPPSSGGSDETQYF
TGTGCCAGCTCACCACCGAGTAGCGGGGGGTCGGATGAGACCCAGTACTTC
>TRBJ1-4|TRBV4-2|TRBD1|many
CASSVRQGAVEKLFF
TGTGCCAGCAGCGTCCGACAGGGGGCCGTTGAAAAACTGTTTTTT
>TRBJ2-2|TRBV29-1|.|.
CSVDGQGPTGELFF
TGCAGCGTTGATGGGCAGGGTCCCACCGGGGAGCTGTTTTTT